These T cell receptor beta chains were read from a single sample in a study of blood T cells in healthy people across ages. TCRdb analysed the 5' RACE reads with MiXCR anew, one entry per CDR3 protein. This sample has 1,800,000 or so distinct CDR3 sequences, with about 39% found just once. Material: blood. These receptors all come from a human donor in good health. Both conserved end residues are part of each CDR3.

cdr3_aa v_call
CASSERGPEQFF TRBV5-6
CASSLSTGGEQYF TRBV5-1
CSAPITPGLAGGTDYNEQFF TRBV20-1
CATSRDSKPQHF TRBV15
CASSFSSGNQETQYF TRBV7-3
CASRREGDEQFF TRBV7-9
CSARGWAQVRLEQYF TRBV20-1
CASSQPGTMATGGYTF TRBV3-1
CASSYPGTVQETQYF TRBV3-1
CSVLSGKNIQYF TRBV29-1
CSGSGGSSNEQFF TRBV29-1
CSVEDTGTGGETQYF TRBV29-1
CATTAGPPPSTDTQYF TRBV10-3
CASSPRHTDTQYF TRBV7-2
CSARLLGEHRSSPLHF TRBV20-1
CRGWGYTF TRBV20-1
CATSRHRDDDYGYTF TRBV15
CASSLFGLGTTTDTQYF TRBV12-3/TRBV12-4
CASSLSRQGGMEQFF TRBV11-3
CASSSNSGTESYEQYF TRBV5-5
CSARDGTDTQYF TRBV20-1
CASSPWGRPNEQFF TRBV28
CASSKRDSLEAFF TRBV5-1
CASSLRGGEGGTDTQYF TRBV7-2
CAGSEYVSGEYTDTQYF TRBV25-1
CASSLKQGPSPQHF TRBV4-1
CASTSQTNEQFF TRBV2
CASSVVGVFDEQFF TRBV3-1
CSVGGAWDGAFF TRBV29-1
CASSVVIEGSTRLRYLDTQYF TRBV9
CAGSYSVARETQYF TRBV6-5
CASSLAKGQGEGYEQYF TRBV5-1
CASSVWDRTEIGEQFF TRBV12-3/TRBV12-4
CASSVHSGGSDTQYF TRBV9
CSVEGTAGPEQFF TRBV29-1
CASSLRGPAEGTQYF TRBV7-2
CAISESANTEAFF TRBV10-3
CASSYSAGQDYNEQFF TRBV6-2/TRBV6-3
CASSLPGTDTEAFF TRBV7-9
CASSFPGGGYTF TRBV7-2
CASSRQGRNEKLFF TRBV7-2
CSAILPQNYGYTF TRBV20-1